Each of the 4 T cell receptor beta chains below was sequenced from the same sample in a study of early T cells in non-severe SARS-CoV-2 infection. TCRdb fed the 5' RACE reads into MiXCR, producing one record per CDR3 protein. The data contain about 40,000 distinct CDR3 sequences, over 3.5% of them singletons. Material for sequencing was whole blood. Source of these receptors: an adult who was a healthcare worker with PCR-confirmed SARS-CoV-2 infection or an uninfected control (not recorded which).

There are many counts of this clonotype. CDR3 sequence (DNA): TGTGCCAGCAGCTTTGCAGGGGCAGGAAACACCATATATTTT. Its protein product is CASSFAGAGNTIYF. The chain employs TRBV7-2 and TRBJ1-3, with D possibly TRBD1 on 6 matching bases. Germline CDR1 reads SGHTA; CDR2 reads FQGNSA. V was pared by 3 bases and J by 4 bases, with 10 bases between. The CDR3 has 14 amino acids.

This clonotype was detected ten times or more. The chain has TRBV28 and TRBJ2-5, with unresolved D. In germline, CDR1 is MDHEN, CDR2 SYDVKM. The CDR3 runs 11 residues. The ends were cut back, 1 base at V and 4 bases at J, with 1 base in the middle. CDR3 loop: CASSLSETQYF. The CDR3 nucleotides are TGTGCCAGCAGTTTATCAGAGACCCAGTACTTC.

A few counts support this clonotype. The V call is TRBV6-5, the J call TRBJ2-7; TRBD2 matches at 8 bases. The CDR3 runs 15 residues. Germline assignment: CDR1 MNHEY and CDR2 SVGAGI. V lost 4 bases, J lost 1 base, and 6 bases stayed unmatched. The CDR3 protein is CASSSSGLASYEQYF. CDR3 nucleotide sequence: TGTGCCAGCAGTTCCTCCGGACTAGCTTCCTACGAGCAGTACTTC.

In its sample, this clonotype is medium-sized. The gene calls are TRBV12-5 and TRBJ1-2; possible D gene TRBD1, 6 bases. The CDR3 is 15 amino acids. Trimming cost V 1 base and J 2 bases, with 11 bases left between them. Germline V gene sequence: CDR1 LGHNT, CDR2 FRNRAP. The CDR3 is CASGLETGRNYGYTF. In DNA form, the CDR3 reads TGTGCTAGTGGTTTGGAAACAGGGAGGAACTATGGCTACACCTTC.